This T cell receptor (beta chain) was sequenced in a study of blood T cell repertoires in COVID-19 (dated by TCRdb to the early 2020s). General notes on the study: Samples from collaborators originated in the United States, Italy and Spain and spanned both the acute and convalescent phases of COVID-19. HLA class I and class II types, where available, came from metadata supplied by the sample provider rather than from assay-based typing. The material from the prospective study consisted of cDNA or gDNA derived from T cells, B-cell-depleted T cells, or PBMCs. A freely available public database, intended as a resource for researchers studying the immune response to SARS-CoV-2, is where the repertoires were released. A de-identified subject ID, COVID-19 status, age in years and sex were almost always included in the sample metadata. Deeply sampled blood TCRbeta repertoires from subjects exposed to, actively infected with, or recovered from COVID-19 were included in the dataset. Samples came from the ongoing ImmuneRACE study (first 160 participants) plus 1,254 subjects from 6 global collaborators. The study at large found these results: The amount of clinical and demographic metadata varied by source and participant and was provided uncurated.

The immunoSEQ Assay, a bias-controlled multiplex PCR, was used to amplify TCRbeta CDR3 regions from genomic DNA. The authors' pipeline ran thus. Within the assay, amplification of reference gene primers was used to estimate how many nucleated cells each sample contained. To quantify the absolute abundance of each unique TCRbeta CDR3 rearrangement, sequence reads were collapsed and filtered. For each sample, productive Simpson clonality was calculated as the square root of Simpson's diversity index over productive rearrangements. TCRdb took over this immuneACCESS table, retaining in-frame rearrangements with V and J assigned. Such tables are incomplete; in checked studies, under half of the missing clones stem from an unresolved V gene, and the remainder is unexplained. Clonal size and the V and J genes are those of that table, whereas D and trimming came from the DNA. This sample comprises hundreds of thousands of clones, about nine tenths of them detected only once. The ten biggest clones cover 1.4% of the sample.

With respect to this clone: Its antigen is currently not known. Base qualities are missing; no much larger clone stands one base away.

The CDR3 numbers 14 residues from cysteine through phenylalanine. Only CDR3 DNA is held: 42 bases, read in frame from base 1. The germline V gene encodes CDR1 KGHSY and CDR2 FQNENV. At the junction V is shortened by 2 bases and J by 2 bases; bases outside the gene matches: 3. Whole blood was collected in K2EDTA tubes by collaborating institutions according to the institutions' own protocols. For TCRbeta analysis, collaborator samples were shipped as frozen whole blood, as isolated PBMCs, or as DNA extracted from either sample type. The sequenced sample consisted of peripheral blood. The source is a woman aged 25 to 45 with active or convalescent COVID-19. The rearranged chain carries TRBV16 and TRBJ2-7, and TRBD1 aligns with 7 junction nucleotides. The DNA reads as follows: TGTGCCAGCAGCCAACGGGACAGAACCTACGAGCAGTACTTC. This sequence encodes CASSQRDRTYEQYF.